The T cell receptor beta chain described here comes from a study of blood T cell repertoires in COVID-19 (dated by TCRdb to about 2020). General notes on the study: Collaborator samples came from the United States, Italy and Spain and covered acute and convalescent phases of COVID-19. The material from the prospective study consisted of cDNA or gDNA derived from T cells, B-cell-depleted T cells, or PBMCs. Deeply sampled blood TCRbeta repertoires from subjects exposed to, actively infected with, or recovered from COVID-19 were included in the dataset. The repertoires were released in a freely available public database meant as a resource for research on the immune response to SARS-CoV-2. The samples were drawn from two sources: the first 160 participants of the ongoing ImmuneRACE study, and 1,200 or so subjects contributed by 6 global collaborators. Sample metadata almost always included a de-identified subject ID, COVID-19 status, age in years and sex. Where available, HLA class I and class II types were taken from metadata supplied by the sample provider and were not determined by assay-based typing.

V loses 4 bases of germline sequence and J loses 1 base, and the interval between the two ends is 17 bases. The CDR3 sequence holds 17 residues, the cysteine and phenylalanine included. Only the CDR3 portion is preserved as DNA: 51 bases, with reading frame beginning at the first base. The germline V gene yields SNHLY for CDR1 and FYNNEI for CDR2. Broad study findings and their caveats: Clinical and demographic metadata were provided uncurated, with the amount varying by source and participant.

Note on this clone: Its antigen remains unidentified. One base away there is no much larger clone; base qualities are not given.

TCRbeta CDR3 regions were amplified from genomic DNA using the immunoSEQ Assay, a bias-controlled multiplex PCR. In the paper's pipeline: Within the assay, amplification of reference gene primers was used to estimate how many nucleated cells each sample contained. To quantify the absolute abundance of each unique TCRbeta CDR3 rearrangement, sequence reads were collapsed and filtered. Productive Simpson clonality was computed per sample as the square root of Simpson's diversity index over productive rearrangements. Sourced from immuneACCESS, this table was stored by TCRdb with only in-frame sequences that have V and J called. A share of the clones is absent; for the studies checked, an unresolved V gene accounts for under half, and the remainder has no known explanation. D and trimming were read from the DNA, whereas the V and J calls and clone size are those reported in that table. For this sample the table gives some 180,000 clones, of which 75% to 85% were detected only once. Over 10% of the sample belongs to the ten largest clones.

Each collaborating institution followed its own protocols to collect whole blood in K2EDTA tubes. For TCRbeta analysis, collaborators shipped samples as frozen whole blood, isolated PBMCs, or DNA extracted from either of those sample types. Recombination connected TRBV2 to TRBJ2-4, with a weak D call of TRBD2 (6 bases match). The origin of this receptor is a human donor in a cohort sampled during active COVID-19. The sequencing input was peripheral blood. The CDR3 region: CASSGLGGERAKNIQYF. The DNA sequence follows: TGTGCCAGCAGTGGGTTGGGGGGTGAGAGGGCCAAAAACATTCAGTACTTC.